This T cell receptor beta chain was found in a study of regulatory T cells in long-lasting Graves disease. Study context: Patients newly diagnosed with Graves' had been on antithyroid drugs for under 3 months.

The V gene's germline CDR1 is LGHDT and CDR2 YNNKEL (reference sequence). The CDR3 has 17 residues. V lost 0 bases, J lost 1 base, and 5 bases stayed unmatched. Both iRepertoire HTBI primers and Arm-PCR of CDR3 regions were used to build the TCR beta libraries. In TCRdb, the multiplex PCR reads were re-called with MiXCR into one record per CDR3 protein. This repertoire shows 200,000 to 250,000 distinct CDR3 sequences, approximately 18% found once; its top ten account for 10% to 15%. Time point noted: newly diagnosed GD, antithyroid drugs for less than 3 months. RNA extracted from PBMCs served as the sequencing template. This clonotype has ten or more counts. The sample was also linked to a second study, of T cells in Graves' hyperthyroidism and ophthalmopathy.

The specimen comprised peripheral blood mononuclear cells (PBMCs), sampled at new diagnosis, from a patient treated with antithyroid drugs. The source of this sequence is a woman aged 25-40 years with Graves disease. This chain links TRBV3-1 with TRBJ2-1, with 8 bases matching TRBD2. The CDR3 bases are TGTGCCAGCAGCCAAGATCCAGCGGGAGCGTCCTACAATGAGCAGTTCTTC. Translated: CASSQDPAGASYNEQFF.